These 11 T cell receptor beta chains were sequenced from one sample in a study of PD-L1 blockade in urothelial cancer (dated by TCRdb to the late 2010s). The library was built by means of the immunoSEQ multiplex PCR assay. The clones in this table, taken by TCRdb from immuneACCESS, are in-frame only. Not every clone is retained; where verified, under half of the shortfall comes from an unresolved V gene, and the cause of the rest is unknown. The sample table lists tens of thousands of clones, almost 90% of them with a count of one. In total, the top ten clones hold roughly 4.7% of the sample. The time point label corresponds to: pretreatment peripheral blood. The input for sequencing was PBMCs, taken around atezolizumab (anti-PD-L1) treatment. These receptors were obtained from a man aged 65 to 79 with urothelial cancer.

The rearrangement uses TRBV5-1 and TRBJ2-7; tentative D call: TRBD2 (5 bases). V was trimmed by 4 bases and J by 1 base, leaving 12 bases between them. The CDR3 loop spans 14 amino acids. Germline CDR1 is SGHRS and CDR2 is YFSETQ. The CDR3 here is CASSPGGDSYEQYF. The CDR3 coding sequence is TGCGCCAGCAGCCCTGGAGGAGATTCCTACGAGCAGTACTTC.

The chain recombines TRBV10-2 with TRBJ1-5, with TRBD1 matching over 7 bases. V gave up 2 bases and J gave up 2 bases; unmatched junction bases: 6. Germline CDR1 and CDR2: WSHSY and SAAADI. The CDR3 is 16 amino acids. CDR3 in DNA: TGCGCCAGCAGTGAGGCACAGGGGCTTGGCAATCAGCCCCAGCATTTT. This sequence encodes CASSEAQGLGNQPQHF.

The V and J genes are TRBV19 and TRBJ1-1, with D tentatively TRBD1 (6 bases). Deletions cut 5 bases from V and 0 bases from J, with 16 bases between. CDR1 is LNHDA, CDR2 SQIVND, per germline (reference sequence). This CDR3 region has 16 residues. CDR3: CASSLYTGYMNTEAFF. The CDR3, as DNA: TGTGCCAGTAGTCTCTACACAGGGTACATGAACACTGAAGCTTTCTTT.

This chain links TRBV9 with TRBJ2-2; the match to TRBD1 covers 8 bases. The CDR3 spans 15 residues. V trimming: 3 bases; J trimming: 1 base; junction bases outside the gene matches: 2. Germline V gene data show CDR1 as SGDLS and CDR2 as YYNGEE. The CDR3 coding sequence is TGTGCCAGCAGCGAGGGGACAGGGAACACCGGGGAGCTGTTTTTT. Its protein product is CASSEGTGNTGELFF.

The J gene is TRBJ2-7, the V gene TRBV29-1; the D is unclear. Trimming pared 5 bases from V and 5 bases from J, leaving 13 bases between. Germline CDR1 is SQVTM and CDR2 is ANQGSEA. CDR3 length: 12 amino acids. DNA of the CDR3: TGCAGCGTTAGGTACAGAACGGACGAGCAGTACTTC. This codes for CSVRYRTDEQYF.

The rearrangement links TRBV5-4 to TRBJ2-7, with TRBD1 matching 9 bases. The CDR3 contains 15 residues. The V gene end was trimmed by 0 bases and the J gene end by 5 bases; junction bases not matched to a gene: 6. Germline V CDR1 and CDR2: SGHNT, YYREEE (reference sequence). The CDR3 coding sequence is TGTGCCAGCAGCTTGGCCGGACAGGGGAGCCACGAGCAGTACTTC. Residues: CASSLAGQGSHEQYF.

The rearrangement joins TRBV9 to TRBJ2-5; the D is unclear. The CDR3 covers 15 residues. Germline V gene data show CDR1 as SGDLS and CDR2 as YYNGEE. V gave up 0 bases and J gave up 0 bases, with 9 bases separating them. DNA of the CDR3: TGTGCCAGCAGCGTAGCCGGTTTGTACCAAGAGACCCAGTACTTC. Translated, it gives CASSVAGLYQETQYF. Looking up the rest from reference TRBV9 and TRBJ2-5 gives the full variable domain: DSGVTQTPKHLITATGQRVTLRCSPRSGDLSVYWYQQSLDQGLQFLIQYYNGEERAKGNILERFSAQQFPDLHSELNLSSLELGDSALYFCASSVAGLYQETQYFGPGTRLLVL.

The CDR3 here is CASSVDRKGYGYTF. As DNA, the CDR3 is TGTGCCAGCAGCGTGGACAGGAAGGGCTATGGCTACACCTTC. The V and J genes are TRBV7-9 and TRBJ1-2; 7 nucleotides line up with TRBD1. The V gene end was trimmed by 5 bases and the J gene end by 4 bases; junction bases not matched to a gene: 7. CDR3 length: 14 residues. CDR1 and CDR2 from the germline V gene are SEHNR and FQNEAQ (reference sequence).

The chain carries TRBV7-8 and TRBJ2-7; 8 bases line up with TRBD2. Germline loops: CDR1 SGHVS, CDR2 FQNEAQ. Trimming took 5 bases from V and 2 from J; bases not matched to a gene: 5. The CDR3 runs 14 residues. In nucleotides, the CDR3 is TGTGCCAGCAGCGCAACTAGCGGAACCTACGAGCAGTACTTC. This codes for CASSATSGTYEQYF.

The gene calls are TRBV11-2 and TRBJ2-7; 7 nucleotides agree with TRBD2. V lost 2 bases and J lost 3; bases outside the gene matches: 10. The CDR3 is 16 residues long. Germline V CDR1 and CDR2: SGHAT, FQNNGV. CDR3 residues: CASSLWGGSWGYEQYF. DNA for the CDR3: TGTGCCAGCAGCTTATGGGGCGGGAGTTGGGGCTACGAGCAGTACTTC. The full variable domain, with the rest looked up from reference TRBV11-2 and TRBJ2-7, is EAGVAQSPRYKIIEKRQSVAFWCNPISGHATLYWYQQILGQGPKLLIQFQNNGVVDDSQLPKDRFSAERLKGVDSTLKIQPAKLEDSAVYLCASSLWGGSWGYEQYFGPGTRLTVT.

The J gene is TRBJ2-2, the V gene TRBV9, with TRBD1 matching over 9 bases. This CDR3 spans 15 amino acids. The trim removed 10 bases at V and 1 base at J, leaving 8 bases unmatched. CDR1 is SGDLS, CDR2 YYNGEE, per germline. The CDR3 here is CASDRGQGNTGELFF. CDR3 sequence (DNA): TGTGCCTCCGACCGGGGACAGGGGAACACCGGGGAGCTGTTTTTT.